This entry is about one T cell receptor (beta chain). Antigen specificity is unknown. Donors counted as nominally healthy when sampled, yet unrecorded immune exposures were likely. These data belong to a study of cytomegalovirus exposure and HLA in healthy donors. Findings of the study overall: One variant, a missense change in DCLRE1C, was linked in a later analysis to TCR beta V- and J-gene trimming. Earlier findings revealed that most TCR beta V segments proved productive either about 87% or about 30% of the time. Through in vitro validation, three CMV-associated chains were shown to be specific for CMV antigens.

Both 60 Vbeta primers and 13 Jbeta primers went into the PCR. Profiled with immunoSEQ multiplex PCR; TCRdb holds only in-frame clones, not every one. The data show 100,000 to 150,000 clones, with about 84% seen just once and approximately 1.1% held by the top ten. J lost 2 bases, V lost 1 base, and 2 bases had no gene match. The CDR3 sequence is 15 residues long. Per germline, CDR1 LGHNA and CDR2 YNFKEQ. Sequencing was done on a sample of PBMCs. The chain carries TRBV4-2 and TRBJ1-5; TRBD1 aligns across 7 bases. The TCR was taken from a boy younger than 18 in good health and CMV-seronegative. CDR3 DNA: TGTGCCAGCAGCCAAGCTACAGGGGGCAATCAGCCCCAGCATTTT. Protein product: CASSQATGGNQPQHF.